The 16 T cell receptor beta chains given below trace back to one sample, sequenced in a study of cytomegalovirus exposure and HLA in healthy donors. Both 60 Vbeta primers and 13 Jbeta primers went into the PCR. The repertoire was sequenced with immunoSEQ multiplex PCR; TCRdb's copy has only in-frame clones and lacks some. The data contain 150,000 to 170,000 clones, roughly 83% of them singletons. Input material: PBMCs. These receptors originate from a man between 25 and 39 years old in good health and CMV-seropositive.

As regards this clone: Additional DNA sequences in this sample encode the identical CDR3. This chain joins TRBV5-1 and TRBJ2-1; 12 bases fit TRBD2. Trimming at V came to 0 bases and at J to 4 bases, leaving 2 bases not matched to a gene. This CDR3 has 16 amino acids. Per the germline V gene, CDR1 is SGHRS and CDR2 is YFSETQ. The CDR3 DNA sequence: TGCGCCAGCAGCTTGGTAACTAGCGGGGGGTACAATGAGCAGTTCTTC. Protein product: CASSLVTSGGYNEQFF.

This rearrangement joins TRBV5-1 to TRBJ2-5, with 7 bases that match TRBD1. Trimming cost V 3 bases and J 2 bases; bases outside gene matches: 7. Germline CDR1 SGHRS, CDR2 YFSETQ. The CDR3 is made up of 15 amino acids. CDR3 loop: CASSSGTASQETQYF. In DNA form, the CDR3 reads TGCGCCAGCAGCTCGGGGACAGCTAGTCAAGAGACCCAGTACTTC.

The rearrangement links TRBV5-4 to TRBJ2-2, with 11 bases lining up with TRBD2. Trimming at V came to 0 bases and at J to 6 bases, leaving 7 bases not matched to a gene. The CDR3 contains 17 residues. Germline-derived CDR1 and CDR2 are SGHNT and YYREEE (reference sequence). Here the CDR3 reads CASSLAVAGGSAGELFF. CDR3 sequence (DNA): TGTGCCAGCAGCTTGGCGGTAGCGGGAGGGAGTGCCGGGGAGCTGTTTTTT. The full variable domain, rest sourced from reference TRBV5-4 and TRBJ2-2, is ETGVTQSPTHLIKTRGQQVTLRCSSQSGHNTVSWYQQALGQGPQFIFQYYREEENGRGNFPPRFSGLQFPNYSSELNVNALELDDSALYLCASSLAVAGGSAGELFFGEGSRLTVL.

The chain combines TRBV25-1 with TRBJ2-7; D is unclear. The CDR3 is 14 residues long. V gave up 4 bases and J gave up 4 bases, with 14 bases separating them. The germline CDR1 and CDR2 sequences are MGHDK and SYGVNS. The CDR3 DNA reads TGTGCCAGCAGTGCCCCTAAGCCCCTATACGAGCAGTACTTC. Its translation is CASSAPKPLYEQYF.

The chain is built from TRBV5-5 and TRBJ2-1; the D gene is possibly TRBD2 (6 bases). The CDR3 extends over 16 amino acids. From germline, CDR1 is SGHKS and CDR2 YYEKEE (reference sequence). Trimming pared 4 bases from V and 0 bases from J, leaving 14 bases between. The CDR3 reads CASSRLAASSYNEQFF. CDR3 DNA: TGTGCCAGCAGCCGCTTAGCGGCCAGCTCCTACAATGAGCAGTTCTTC. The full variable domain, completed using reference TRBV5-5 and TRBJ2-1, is DAGVTQSPTHLIKTRGQQVTLRCSPISGHKSVSWYQQVLGQGPQFIFQYYEKEERGRGNFPDRFSARQFPNYSSELNVNALLLGDSALYLCASSRLAASSYNEQFFGPGTRLTVL.

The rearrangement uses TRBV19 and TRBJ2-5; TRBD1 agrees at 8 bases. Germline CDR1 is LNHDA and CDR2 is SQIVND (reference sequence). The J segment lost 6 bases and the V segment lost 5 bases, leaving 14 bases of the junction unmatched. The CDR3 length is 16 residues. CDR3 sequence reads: CASSLEGDRPTKTQYF. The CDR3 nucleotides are TGTGCCAGTAGTCTCGAGGGGGACAGGCCTACTAAGACCCAGTACTTC.

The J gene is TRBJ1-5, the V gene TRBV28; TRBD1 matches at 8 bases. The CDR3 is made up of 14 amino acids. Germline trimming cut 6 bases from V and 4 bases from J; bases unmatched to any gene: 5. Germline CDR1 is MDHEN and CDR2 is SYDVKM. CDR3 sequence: CASRKDRENQPQHF. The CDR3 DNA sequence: TGTGCCAGCAGGAAGGACAGGGAGAATCAGCCCCAGCATTTT.

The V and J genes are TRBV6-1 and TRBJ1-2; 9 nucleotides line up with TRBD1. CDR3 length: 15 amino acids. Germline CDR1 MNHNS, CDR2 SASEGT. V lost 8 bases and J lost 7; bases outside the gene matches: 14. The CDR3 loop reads CASRKESDRGGGYTF. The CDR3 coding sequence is TGTGCCAGCCGGAAGGAGTCGGACAGGGGAGGTGGCTACACCTTC.

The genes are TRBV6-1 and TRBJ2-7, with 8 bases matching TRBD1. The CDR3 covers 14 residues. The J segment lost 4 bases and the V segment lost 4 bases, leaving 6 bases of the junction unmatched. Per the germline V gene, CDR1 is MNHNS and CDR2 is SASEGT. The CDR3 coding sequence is TGTGCCAGCAGTGCTACAGGGGGAAATTACGAGCAGTACTTC. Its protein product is CASSATGGNYEQYF.

The CDR3 is CASSGQGETEAFF. The DNA for the CDR3 is TGTGCCAGCAGTGGACAAGGGGAAACTGAAGCTTTCTTT. The rearrangement joins TRBV9 to TRBJ1-1; D is perhaps TRBD1 (5 bases). Germline assignment: CDR1 SGDLS and CDR2 YYNGEE. CDR3 length: 13 residues. V was pared by 5 bases and J by 5 bases, with 13 bases between.

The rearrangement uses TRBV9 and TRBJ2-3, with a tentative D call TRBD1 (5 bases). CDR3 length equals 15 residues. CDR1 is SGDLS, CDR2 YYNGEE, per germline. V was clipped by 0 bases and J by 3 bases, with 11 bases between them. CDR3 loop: CASSVVQGGTDTQYF. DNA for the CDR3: TGTGCCAGCAGCGTAGTCCAGGGTGGAACAGATACGCAGTATTTT.

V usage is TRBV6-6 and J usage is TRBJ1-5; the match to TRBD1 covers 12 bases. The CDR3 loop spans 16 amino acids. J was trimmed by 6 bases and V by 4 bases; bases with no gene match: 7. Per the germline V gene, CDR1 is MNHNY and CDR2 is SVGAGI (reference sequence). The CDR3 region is CASSFPGQGAGQPQHF. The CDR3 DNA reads TGTGCCAGCAGTTTCCCGGGACAGGGGGCAGGTCAGCCCCAGCATTTT.

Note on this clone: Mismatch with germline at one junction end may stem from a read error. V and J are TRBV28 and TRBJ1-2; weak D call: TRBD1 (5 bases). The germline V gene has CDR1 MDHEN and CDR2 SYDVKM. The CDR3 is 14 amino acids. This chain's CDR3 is CASSLIDSAYVYTF. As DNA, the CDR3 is TGTGCCAGCAGTTTAATAGACAGCGCCTATGTCTACACCTTC.

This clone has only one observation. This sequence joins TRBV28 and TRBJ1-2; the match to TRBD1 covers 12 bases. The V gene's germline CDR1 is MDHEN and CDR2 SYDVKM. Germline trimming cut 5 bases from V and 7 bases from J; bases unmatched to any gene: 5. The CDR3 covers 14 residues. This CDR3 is CASSTGTGGPGYTF. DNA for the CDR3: TGTGCCAGCAGTACCGGGACAGGGGGCCCTGGCTACACCTTC.

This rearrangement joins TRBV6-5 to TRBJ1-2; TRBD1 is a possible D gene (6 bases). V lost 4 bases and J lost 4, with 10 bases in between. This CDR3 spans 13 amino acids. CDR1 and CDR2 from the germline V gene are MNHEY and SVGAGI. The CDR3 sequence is CASSLQGSYGYTF. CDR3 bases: TGTGCCAGCAGTTTGCAGGGGTCCTATGGCTACACCTTC.

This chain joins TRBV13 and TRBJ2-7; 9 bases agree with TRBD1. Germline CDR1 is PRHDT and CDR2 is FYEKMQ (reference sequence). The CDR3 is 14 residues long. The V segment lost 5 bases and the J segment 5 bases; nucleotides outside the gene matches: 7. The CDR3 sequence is CASSDRDRVHEQYF. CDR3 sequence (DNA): TGTGCCAGCAGCGACCGGGACAGGGTCCACGAGCAGTACTTC.